The 3 T cell receptor beta chains below all came from one sample that was sequenced in a study of blood T cell repertoires in COVID-19. Clones were sequenced by immunoSEQ multiplex PCR, and TCRdb holds only the in-frame ones, with some missing. The table shows around 140,000 clones, with about 80% occurring only once. Sequencing input: PBMCs or T cells enriched from blood (not recorded which). The receptors stem from a middle-aged man with acute COVID-19.

The chain couples TRBV30 to TRBJ2-1; D remains ambiguous. The CDR3 extends over 13 amino acids. Germline V CDR1 and CDR2: GTSNPN, SVGIG (reference sequence). The V gene lost 0 bases and the J gene lost 2 bases, with 5 bases spanning the gap. The CDR3 protein is CAWSVSTYNEQFF. The CDR3 coding sequence is TGTGCCTGGAGTGTTAGCACCTACAATGAGCAGTTCTTC.

The genes are TRBV10-3 and TRBJ2-2; 14 bases are a match to TRBD2. V lost 4 bases and J lost 3; bases outside the gene matches: 10. The germline V gene encodes CDR1 ENHRY and CDR2 SYGVKD. CDR3 length: 19 residues. CDR3 region: CAISVGLAGEVVDTGELFF. The CDR3 nucleotides read TGTGCCATCAGTGTGGGACTAGCGGGAGAAGTTGTTGACACCGGGGAGCTGTTTTTT.

This clone was observed a single time. J is TRBJ2-7 and V is TRBV2; D uncertain. Per germline, CDR1 SNHLY and CDR2 FYNNEI. The CDR3 loop spans 15 amino acids. The germline V and J ends were trimmed by 5 bases and 2 bases, with 16 bases remaining between them. Written as DNA, the CDR3 is TGTGCCAGCAGTATAAGAGACTCCGCTACCTACGAGCAGTACTTC. This encodes CASSIRDSATYEQYF.